This T cell receptor (beta chain) was sequenced in a study of T cell responses to AZD1222 COVID-19 vaccine. Comments on this clone: What it binds is not known.

Assay: immunoSEQ multiplex PCR; the TCRdb copy retains only in-frame clones and omits some. The sample contains around 160,000 clones, 90% to 95% of which appear only once. Broader study findings: At baseline, seropositivity was found in only a handful of AZD1222 recipients.

Germline V CDR1 and CDR2: MRHNA, SNTAGT. V was cut by 2 bases and J by 8 bases, with 7 bases left in between. This CDR3 is 12 amino acids long. This TCR derives from an adult in good health. The sample was peripheral blood, taken on day 0 of AZD1222 vaccination. J is TRBJ2-1 and V is TRBV6-4; D gene uncertain. The CDR3 is CASSDPPHEQFF. In nucleotides, the CDR3 is TGTGCCAGCAGTGACCCCCCCCATGAGCAGTTCTTC.